Below are 30 T cell receptor beta chains sequenced from a single sample in a study of blood T cells in healthy people across ages. Next came a second PCR, run for about 6 to 12 cycles, which used a sample-barcoded 5' primer along with a J-beta primer mix. One entry per CDR3 protein, called by TCRdb with MiXCR from the 5' RACE reads. The sample has about 620,000 distinct CDR3 sequences, roughly 21% seen once. The sample consisted of blood. These receptors were taken from a man between 65 and 79 years old in good health.

This clonotype was detected only a few times. The chain links TRBV7-2 to TRBJ1-4, with a tentative D call TRBD1 (6 bases). The CDR3 runs 17 residues. V gave up 0 bases and J gave up 1 base, with 12 bases separating them. Germline-derived CDR1 and CDR2 are SGHTA and FQGNSA. The CDR3: CASSLAGGGRTNEKLFF. In nucleotides, the CDR3 is TGTGCCAGCAGCTTAGCGGGGGGCGGGAGAACTAATGAAAAACTGTTTTTT.

The chain is built from TRBV20-1 and TRBJ1-5; TRBD1 might be the D (5 bases). V dropped 3 bases and J dropped 3 bases, with 9 bases sitting between them. CDR1 and CDR2 (germline): DFQATT, SNEGSKA (reference sequence). CDR3 length: 13 amino acids. In DNA form, the CDR3 reads TGCAGTGCTAGTGGGACCCCCAATCAGCCCCAGCATTTT. Translation gives CSASGTPNQPQHF.

The chain uses TRBV20-1 and TRBJ2-7; 8 bases are a match to TRBD2. Unmatched junction bases numbered 23, after V lost 3 bases and J lost 4 bases. The CDR3 runs 19 residues. From germline, CDR1 is DFQATT and CDR2 SNEGSKA (reference sequence). For the CDR3, the DNA is TGCAGTGCTAGTCCCTCCCCGACTTCGGGACTAGGATTTGCATACGAGCAGTACTTC. Residues: CSASPSPTSGLGFAYEQYF.

The chain carries TRBV5-5 and TRBJ2-5; TRBD1 matches at 9 bases. The J call is uncertain, as TRBJ2-1 better fits the DNA end. Germline V CDR1 and CDR2: SGHKS, YYEKEE (reference sequence). The CDR3 extends over 17 amino acids. CDR3 protein: CASGSELTGQGYNEQFF. The CDR3 DNA sequence: TGTGCCAGCGGCTCGGAGCTTACGGGACAGGGTTACAATGAGCAGTTCTTC.

The CDR3 region has the DNA TGTGCCAGCAGTGAATTTGATACGCAGTATTTT. As protein: CASSEFDTQYF. The chain has TRBV2 and TRBJ2-3; D is unclear. This CDR3 has 11 amino acids. Trimming took off 2 bases at V and 6 bases at J, with 3 bases between the two ends. Germline V CDR1 and CDR2: SNHLY, FYNNEI.

The V and J genes are TRBV28 and TRBJ2-5; TRBD2 matches 7 bases. V shed 5 bases, J shed 5 bases, and the junction held 11 bases outside the gene matches. Germline CDR1 and CDR2: MDHEN and SYDVKM. CDR3 length: 15 residues. CDR3 in amino acids: CASSPPLGGYETQYF. DNA of the CDR3: TGTGCCAGCAGTCCGCCCTTGGGGGGGTATGAGACCCAGTACTTC.

This clonotype has a count of ten or more. One end of the junction is discordant with germline, which a read error may explain. The V and J genes are TRBV5-1 and TRBJ2-2; TRBD2 matches 10 bases. The germline gives CDR1 SGHRS, CDR2 YFSETQ. The CDR3 loop spans 15 amino acids. The CDR3, as DNA: TGTGCCAGCAGCCCGGGACTAGCGTCGACCGGGGAGCTGTTTTTT. It is translated as CASSPGLASTGELFF.

The J gene is TRBJ2-5, the V gene TRBV29-1; TRBD2 matches 13 bases. The tail of the sequence fits TRBJ2-1 better, so the J call may be wrong. Germline CDR1 reads SQVTM; CDR2 reads ANQGSEA. The CDR3 covers 14 residues. DNA for the CDR3: TGCAGCGTTGGGACTAGCGGGAGCTGGGATGAGCAGTTCTTC. Translated, it gives CSVGTSGSWDEQFF.

The rearrangement joins TRBV15 to TRBJ2-1; TRBD2 matches at 9 bases. This CDR3 contains 13 residues. Germline CDR1 reads LNHNV; CDR2 reads YYDKDF (reference sequence). J was trimmed by 11 bases and V by 5 bases; bases with no gene match: 7. This CDR3 is CATSPSGTSKQFF. As DNA, the CDR3 is TGTGCCACCAGCCCTAGCGGGACTTCCAAGCAGTTCTTC.

The chain uses TRBV12-3 or TRBV12-4 and TRBJ2-3; no clear D gene. This CDR3 has 14 amino acids. V was shortened by 1 base and J by 8 bases, with 13 bases between the two germline ends. The CDR3 DNA follows: TGTGCCAGCAGTTTAGAAGTCCTCGGGCGTACGCAGTATTTT. It is translated as CASSLEVLGRTQYF.

This clonotype was counted only a few times. This chain joins TRBV18 and TRBJ1-5, with 8 bases that match TRBD1. J lost 2 bases, V lost 2 bases, and 2 bases had no gene match. This CDR3 region has 15 residues. The germline CDR1 and CDR2 sequences are KGHSH and LQKENI. The CDR3 region has the DNA TGTGCCAGCTCACCAGAGACAGGGGGCAATCAGCCCCAGCATTTT. Translated: CASSPETGGNQPQHF.

This clonotype was found a few times. The chain has TRBV29-1 and TRBJ1-1; 7 positions agree with TRBD1. The trim removed 6 bases at V and 4 bases at J, leaving 11 bases unmatched. Germline V gene lookup returns CDR1 SQVTM and CDR2 ANQGSEA. This CDR3 contains 14 residues. DNA of the CDR3: TGCAGCGTATTCAATTACCAGGGGGGCACTGAAGCTTTCTTT. Translated: CSVFNYQGGTEAFF.

The V and J genes are TRBV11-2 and TRBJ2-4, with D hard to call. The CDR3 is 18 amino acids. Per germline, CDR1 SGHAT and CDR2 FQNNGV. V was trimmed by 1 base and J by 2 bases, leaving 18 bases between them. CDR3: CASSLGLSPILPKNIQYF. CDR3 coding DNA: TGTGCCAGCAGCTTAGGTCTTTCCCCCATTTTGCCCAAAAACATTCAGTACTTC.

This clonotype was counted a few times. The V gene is TRBV6-5, the J gene TRBJ2-7; D is ambiguous. V was cut by 7 bases and J by 6 bases, with 22 bases left in between. This CDR3 is built from 15 residues. Germline V CDR1 and CDR2: MNHEY, SVGAGI. This CDR3 reads CASTAPGPVRAEQYF. The CDR3 DNA reads TGTGCCAGCACAGCTCCCGGACCAGTGAGAGCCGAGCAGTACTTC.

This chain joins TRBV24-1 and TRBJ2-2; D is perhaps TRBD1 or TRBD2 (5 bases each). Per germline, CDR1 KGHDR and CDR2 SFDVKD. V dropped 3 bases and J dropped 4 bases, with 14 bases sitting between them. This CDR3 has 16 residues. The CDR3 is CATSDRGRELTGELFF. CDR3 in DNA: TGTGCCACCAGTGATAGGGGCAGGGAGCTCACCGGGGAGCTGTTTTTT.

This clonotype has only a few counts. The chain combines TRBV5-1 with TRBJ2-7; D unresolved. Germline CDR1 reads SGHRS; CDR2 reads YFSETQ. The CDR3 extends over 13 amino acids. Trimming took off 5 bases at V and 7 bases at J, with 16 bases between the two ends. The CDR3 coding sequence is TGCGCCAGCAGAGTACTCCCGGTGGAGGAGCAGTACTTC. Amino acid sequence: CASRVLPVEEQYF.

In regard to this clonotype: The conserved final phenylalanine or tryptophan is absent from the CDR3, which likely points to a read error. V gene TRBV27 combines with J gene TRBJ2-3; 7 nucleotides agree with TRBD1. There are 12 residues in the CDR3. CDR1 MNHEY and CDR2 SMNVEV come from the germline V gene (reference sequence). V shed 11 bases and J 4 bases; nucleotides not matched to a gene: 6. The CDR3 spells CASRQGADTQYL. In nucleotides, the CDR3 is TGTGCCTCCAGACAGGGTGCAGATACGCAGTATTTG.

The chain has TRBV28 and TRBJ2-7, with D unclear. Trimming pared 5 bases from V and 4 bases from J, leaving 12 bases between. The length of the CDR3 is 13 residues. Germline CDR1 and CDR2: MDHEN and SYDVKM. CDR3 loop: CASSPQERYEQYF. The CDR3 DNA reads TGTGCCAGCAGTCCCCAGGAAAGGTACGAGCAGTACTTC.

In its sample, this clonotype was seen a few times. The genes are TRBV7-6 and TRBJ2-1, with 7 positions matching TRBD1. CDR1 and CDR2 from the germline V gene are SGHVS and FNYEAQ. This CDR3 has 14 residues. V lost 5 bases and J lost 10; bases outside the gene matches: 11. The CDR3 sequence: CASSTGTDGLEQFF. The CDR3 coding sequence is TGTGCCAGCAGCACCGGGACAGATGGATTGGAGCAGTTCTTC.

This clonotype was detected a few times. This chain joins TRBV11-2 and TRBJ1-4; D gene uncertain. Germline V gene lookup returns CDR1 SGHAT and CDR2 FQNNGV. V dropped 1 base and J dropped 5 bases, with 11 bases sitting between them. The CDR3 runs 15 residues. For the CDR3, the DNA is TGTGCCAGCAGCTTAGGGACGAAAACCAATGAAAAACTGTTTTTT. It codes for CASSLGTKTNEKLFF.

The chain links TRBV19 to TRBJ2-3; the D is unclear. V was pared by 5 bases and J by 1 base, with 16 bases between. In germline, CDR1 is LNHDA, CDR2 SQIVND (reference sequence). The CDR3 runs to 16 residues. The CDR3 loop is CASSETTAARTDTQYF. The CDR3 DNA is TGTGCCAGTAGTGAGACGACCGCCGCCCGCACAGATACGCAGTATTTT.

This clonotype was found a few times. Relative to the germline gene, one junction end is altered; a read error may explain this. The V gene is TRBV7-9, the J gene TRBJ1-6, with D perhaps matching TRBD1 (5 bases). This CDR3 has 14 amino acids. Looked up from germline, CDR1 is SEHNR and CDR2 is FQNEAQ (reference sequence). The CDR3 sequence: CAQGRDEDNSPIHF. The CDR3 DNA sequence: TGTGCCCAAGGACGGGACGAGGATAATTCACCCATCCACTTT.

V is TRBV28 and J is TRBJ1-3, with D hard to call. The V end lost 4 bases, the J end lost 3 bases, and 13 bases lay between the germline ends. This CDR3 region has 15 residues. Germline lookup yields CDR1 MDHEN and CDR2 SYDVKM. CDR3: CASSSTDVGGNTIYF. Written as DNA, the CDR3 is TGTGCCAGCAGTTCGACGGACGTTGGTGGAAACACCATATATTTT.

A few counts support this clonotype. J is TRBJ2-2 and V is TRBV7-2; D possibly corresponds to TRBD1 (6 bases). CDR3 size: 15 residues. CDR1 and CDR2 from the germline V gene are SGHTA and FQGNSA. Trimming left V 4 bases short and J 0 bases short, with 9 bases between. The CDR3 here is CASSSQGPNTGELFF. The CDR3 DNA reads as TGTGCCAGCAGCTCTCAGGGGCCGAACACCGGGGAGCTGTTTTTT.

This clonotype was detected only a few times. The chain links TRBV5-1 to TRBJ2-1, with D tentatively TRBD1 or TRBD2 (5 bases each). The CDR3 extends over 16 amino acids. Germline-derived CDR1 and CDR2 are SGHRS and YFSETQ. V gave up 6 bases and J gave up 0 bases, with 16 bases separating them. CDR3 coding DNA: TGCGCCAGCACCCGGGACGTAGAGAGCTCCTACAATGAGCAGTTCTTC. This encodes CASTRDVESSYNEQFF.

The gene calls are TRBV3-1 and TRBJ2-5; weak D call: TRBD2 (5 bases). Trimming shortened V by 3 bases and J by 8 bases, and 16 bases separated the two germline ends. Germline V gives CDR1 LGHDT, CDR2 YNNKEL (reference sequence). This CDR3 is built from 14 residues. The CDR3 reads CASSQMDGRATQYF. CDR3 bases: TGTGCCAGCAGCCAGATGGACGGGCGGGCCACCCAGTACTTC.

This clonotype occurred many times. J is TRBJ2-7 and V is TRBV14; D may correspond to TRBD1 or TRBD2 (6 bases each). Trimming took 3 bases from V and 4 from J, leaving 16 bases between them. From germline, CDR1 is SGHDN and CDR2 FVKESK. The CDR3 runs to 15 residues. DNA of the CDR3: TGTGCCAGCAGCCATTTGTGGAGGGGGAGGTACGAGCAGTACTTC. This sequence encodes CASSHLWRGRYEQYF.

This chain joins TRBV7-8 and TRBJ1-5; D unclear. This CDR3 region has 18 residues. V was trimmed by 2 bases and J by 0 bases, leaving 17 bases between them. Germline CDR1 reads SGHVS; CDR2 reads FQNEAQ. The CDR3 DNA sequence: TGTGCCAGCAGCTTAACGGACGACGCGCTGTATAGCAATCAGCCCCAGCATTTT. It is translated as CASSLTDDALYSNQPQHF.

This clonotype occurred a few times. Germline and junction disagree at one end, which may indicate a read error. V usage is TRBV4-1 and J usage is TRBJ2-5; D remains unclear. The J call is in doubt because the DNA end fits TRBJ2-1 better. The CDR3 extends over 15 amino acids. From germline, CDR1 is MGHRA and CDR2 YSYEKL. The CDR3 spells CTSSQVIVISDEQFF. CDR3 DNA sequence: TGCACCAGCAGCCAAGTTATAGTCATCAGCGATGAGCAGTTCTTC.

This clonotype was observed a handful of times. The chain has TRBV12-3 or TRBV12-4 and TRBJ2-5; 8 nucleotides align to TRBD2. This CDR3 has 15 residues. V was pared by 5 bases and J by 5 bases, with 10 bases of the junction left unmatched. The CDR3 sequence: CASSLAREDAETQYF. The DNA for the CDR3 is TGTGCCAGCAGTCTGGCGCGGGAGGATGCCGAGACCCAGTACTTC.